This T cell receptor beta chain was identified in a study of T cell responses to AZD1222 COVID-19 vaccine. Findings of the study overall: In a largely white British group with more females than males, clonal diversity was possibly underestimated. Mapped onto spike, vaccine-associated CD4 TCRs spanned it and were dominant at 160-218 and 743-854.

To note about this clone: The target antigen is unknown.

Assay: immunoSEQ multiplex PCR; the TCRdb copy retains only in-frame clones and omits some. The sample consists of 150,000 to 200,000 clones, roughly nine tenths of them appearing once. The CDR3 totals 11 residues. The V gene end was trimmed by 6 bases and the J gene end by 9 bases; junction bases not matched to a gene: 5. Germline CDR1 reads DFQATT; CDR2 reads SNEGSKA (reference sequence). The chain combines TRBV20-1 with TRBJ1-1; 9 bases are shared with TRBD1. This TCR was sampled from an adult who received the MenACWY meningococcal vaccine as a control. The sequences come from peripheral blood, collected 28 days after the second dose of the MenACWY control vaccine. The CDR3 here is CSAGQGIKAFF. Here the CDR3 DNA reads TGCAGTGCAGGACAGGGGATCAAAGCTTTCTTT.